The 19 T cell receptor beta chains reported below all come from one sample, sequenced in a study of OX40 agonist ivuxolimab in advanced cancers. TCRdb's copy holds only in-frame clones and misses some; the assay was immunoSEQ multiplex PCR. The sample shows some 54,000 clones, roughly 82% of them seen only once. Sample: CD4+ or CD8+ T cells sorted from blood, taken in a trial of the OX40 agonist ivuxolimab. These receptors were collected from an adult with an advanced solid tumor such as melanoma, head and neck, liver or kidney cancer.

This rearrangement joins TRBV11-2 to TRBJ2-3, with 9 bases fitting TRBD2. V trimming: 5 bases; J trimming: 2 bases; junction bases outside the gene matches: 8. Looked up from germline, CDR1 is SGHAT and CDR2 is FQNNGV. The CDR3 loop spans 16 amino acids. The CDR3 sequence is CASSPTSGFLTDTQYF. The CDR3 DNA follows: TGTGCCAGCAGCCCAACTAGCGGGTTCCTCACAGATACGCAGTATTTT.

J is TRBJ2-1 and V is TRBV9; 15 bases map to TRBD2. CDR1 and CDR2 (germline): SGDLS, YYNGEE. Trimming cost V 3 bases and J 10 bases; bases outside gene matches: 5. The CDR3 covers 15 residues. The DNA for the CDR3 is TGTGCCAGCAGCGCGGGACTAGCGGGGGGCAACGAGCAGTTCTTC. Protein: CASSAGLAGGNEQFF. The entire variable domain, with the rest obtained from reference TRBV9 and TRBJ2-1, is as follows: DSGVTQTPKHLITATGQRVTLRCSPRSGDLSVYWYQQSLDQGLQFLIQYYNGEERAKGNILERFSAQQFPDLHSELNLSSLELGDSALYFCASSAGLAGGNEQFFGPGTRLTVL.

This clone was observed a few times. This sequence joins TRBV12-2 and TRBJ2-7; TRBD2 is taken as the D call from the table, unchecked against the DNA. TRBV12-2 is recorded as a pseudogene. The CDR3 runs to 20 residues. The CDR3 region is CASRLDYPSAGLGRDYEQYF. The DNA for the CDR3 is TGTGCAAGTCGCTTAGATTACCCCTCGGCGGGACTAGGCAGAGACTACGAGCAGTACTTC.

The chain recombines TRBV7-2 with TRBJ2-7; D unclear. The CDR3 is made up of 13 amino acids. Trimming cost V 2 bases and J 2 bases, with 7 bases left between them. The V gene's germline CDR1 is SGHTA and CDR2 FQGNSA. The CDR3 is CASSLRDTYEQYF. CDR3 nucleotide sequence: TGTGCCAGCAGCTTAAGAGACACCTACGAGCAGTACTTC.

This chain uses TRBV5-1 with TRBJ2-3, with TRBD2 as a possible D gene (5 bases). Germline CDR1 SGHRS, CDR2 YFSETQ. This CDR3 comprises 14 residues. Trimming took off 2 bases at V and 0 bases at J, with 7 bases between the two ends. The CDR3 bases are TGCGCCAGCAGCTTAGCGGCGAGCACAGATACGCAGTATTTT. Translating it yields CASSLAASTDTQYF.

This clone came up a few times. The chain is built from TRBV7-2 and TRBJ2-1; the D is unclear. This CDR3 region has 16 residues. Germline V gene lookup returns CDR1 SGHTA and CDR2 FQGNSA. Trimming removed 0 bases at V and 5 bases at J, with 14 bases between. CDR3 coding DNA: TGTGCCAGCAGCTTAGCGATTTCTGGGGTAAACAATGAGCAGTTCTTC. Translated: CASSLAISGVNNEQFF. Combining the CDR3 with reference TRBV7-2 and TRBJ2-1 gives the whole variable domain GAGVSQSPSNKVTEKGKDVELRCDPISGHTALYWYRQSLGQGLEFLIYFQGNSAPDKSGLPSDRFSAERTGGSVSTLTIQRTQQEDSAVYLCASSLAISGVNNEQFFGPGTRLTVL.

The chain has TRBV5-4 and TRBJ2-1; maybe TRBD1 (5 bases). V lost 5 bases and J lost 2, with 17 bases in between. The CDR3 contains 16 residues. CDR1 and CDR2 from the germline V gene are SGHNT and YYREEE (reference sequence). The CDR3, as DNA: TGTGCCAGCAGTTTTAGTCAGGGTTCTACCTACAATGAGCAGTTCTTC. Translated, it gives CASSFSQGSTYNEQFF.

V usage is TRBV15 and J usage is TRBJ1-2; 8 nucleotides line up with TRBD1. The CDR3 loop spans 14 amino acids. Germline V gives CDR1 LNHNV, CDR2 YYDKDF (reference sequence). The junction had 4 bases not matched to a gene; V was cut back by 5 bases and J by 2 bases. The CDR3 DNA reads TGTGCCACCAGCCGACGGACAGGGAACTATGGCTACACCTTC. Translated: CATSRRTGNYGYTF.

This clone was seen more than once but under ten times. This rearrangement joins TRBV18 to TRBJ1-1; D is unclear. CDR1 and CDR2 from the germline V gene are KGHSH and LQKENI. V was cut by 2 bases and J by 0 bases, with 4 bases left in between. CDR3 size: 13 residues. CDR3: CASSPTVNTEAFF. The CDR3 DNA follows: TGTGCCAGCTCACCAACGGTGAACACTGAAGCTTTCTTT.

This chain links TRBV9 with TRBJ2-3, with no clear D. Trimming pared 4 bases from V and 4 bases from J, leaving 10 bases between. CDR3 length: 13 residues. Germline V CDR1 and CDR2: SGDLS, YYNGEE. DNA for the CDR3: TGTGCCAGCAGCAACCCGGGCCCAGATACGCAGTATTTT. This codes for CASSNPGPDTQYF. Supplemented by reference TRBV9 and TRBJ2-3, the full variable domain reads DSGVTQTPKHLITATGQRVTLRCSPRSGDLSVYWYQQSLDQGLQFLIQYYNGEERAKGNILERFSAQQFPDLHSELNLSSLELGDSALYFCASSNPGPDTQYFGPGTRLTVL.

The rearrangement joins TRBV30 to TRBJ2-6; D not resolved. Germline CDR1 and CDR2: GTSNPN and SVGIG (reference sequence). The CDR3 spans 16 residues. V dropped 2 bases and J dropped 5 bases, with 16 bases sitting between them. The CDR3 loop reads CAWSSQVVVWANVLTF. In nucleotides, the CDR3 is TGTGCCTGGAGTTCTCAGGTGGTGGTCTGGGCCAACGTCCTGACTTTC. Supplemented by reference TRBV30 and TRBJ2-6, the full variable domain reads SQTIHQWPATLVQPVGSPLSLECTVEGTSNPNLYWYRQAAGRGLQLLFYSVGIGQISSEVPQNLSASRPQDRQFILSSKKLLLSDSGFYLCAWSSQVVVWANVLTFGAGSRLTVL.

The rearrangement joins TRBV6-5 to TRBJ1-1; D is unclear. CDR1 and CDR2 (germline): MNHEY, SVGAGI. The CDR3 covers 13 residues. V lost 7 bases and J 4 bases, leaving 13 bases between the germline ends. The DNA for the CDR3 is TGTGCCAGCAACCCAATGATAGGCACTGAAGCTTTCTTT. This translates into CASNPMIGTEAFF.

This chain joins TRBV5-4 and TRBJ2-3; D is perhaps TRBD2 (5 bases). CDR1 SGHNT and CDR2 YYREEE come from the germline V gene (reference sequence). CDR3 length equals 16 residues. The ends were cut back, 2 bases at V and 0 bases at J, with 13 bases in the middle. The CDR3 loop is CASSFRLSTSTDTQYF. CDR3 nucleotides: TGTGCCAGCAGCTTCCGACTATCAACTAGCACAGATACGCAGTATTTT.

By sample fraction, this clone is medium-sized (0.01 to 0.1%). The CDR3 loop reads CASSVSGGPYEQYF. The CDR3 DNA is TGTGCCAGCAGCGTTAGCGGGGGCCCCTACGAGCAGTACTTC. The rearrangement joins TRBV7-2 to TRBJ2-7; 9 bases agree with TRBD2. The junction had 4 bases not matched to a gene; V was cut back by 5 bases and J by 2 bases. Germline CDR1 is SGHTA and CDR2 is FQGNSA. This CDR3 comprises 14 residues.

By its share, this clone is medium-sized. Other nucleotide sequences in the sample specify the same CDR3. The chain has TRBV9 and TRBJ2-3; D is tentatively TRBD1 or TRBD2 (5 bases each). Between the trimmed V and J ends, which lost 0 bases and 1 base, there was a span of 9 bases. CDR3 length equals 15 residues. Germline V gene lookup returns CDR1 SGDLS and CDR2 YYNGEE. The CDR3 DNA reads as TGTGCCAGCAGCGTAGTCGGGGACGGCACAGATACGCAGTATTTT. The encoded protein is CASSVVGDGTDTQYF.

This chain's CDR3 is CASSKRTGGSSSYEQYF. The CDR3 bases are TGTGCCAGTAGCAAACGGACAGGGGGTTCTAGCTCCTACGAGCAGTACTTC. The chain employs TRBV19 and TRBJ2-7, with 10 bases aligning to TRBD1. The J segment lost 0 bases and the V segment lost 6 bases, leaving 11 bases of the junction unmatched. The CDR3 totals 17 residues. Germline CDR1 is LNHDA and CDR2 is SQIVND (reference sequence).

In this sample, this clone is medium-sized. V is TRBV5-1 and J is TRBJ2-1; 9 bases map to TRBD1. The J segment lost 6 bases and the V segment lost 0 bases, leaving 7 bases of the junction unmatched. CDR3 length: 16 residues. Germline CDR1 reads SGHRS; CDR2 reads YFSETQ. The DNA of the CDR3 is TGCGCCAGCAGCTTGGCATCGGGACAGGGTGGCAATGAGCAGTTCTTC. The encoded protein is CASSLASGQGGNEQFF.

The chain carries TRBV5-6 and TRBJ1-2; tentatively, D is TRBD1 (6 bases). This CDR3 has 15 residues. The V end lost 2 bases, the J end lost 1 base, and 12 bases lay between the germline ends. In germline, CDR1 is SGHDT, CDR2 YYEEEE. CDR3 in amino acids: CASSFDRTHNYGYTF. CDR3 sequence (DNA): TGTGCCAGCAGCTTTGACAGGACCCATAACTATGGCTACACCTTC.

The chain employs TRBV2 and TRBJ1-1; 10 nucleotides match TRBD1. The CDR3 length is 16 residues. Unmatched junction bases numbered 5, after V lost 4 bases and J lost 0 bases. Germline CDR1 is SNHLY and CDR2 is FYNNEI. For the CDR3, the DNA is TGTGCCAGCAGTGTAACGGACAGGGGGATGAACACTGAAGCTTTCTTT. As protein: CASSVTDRGMNTEAFF.